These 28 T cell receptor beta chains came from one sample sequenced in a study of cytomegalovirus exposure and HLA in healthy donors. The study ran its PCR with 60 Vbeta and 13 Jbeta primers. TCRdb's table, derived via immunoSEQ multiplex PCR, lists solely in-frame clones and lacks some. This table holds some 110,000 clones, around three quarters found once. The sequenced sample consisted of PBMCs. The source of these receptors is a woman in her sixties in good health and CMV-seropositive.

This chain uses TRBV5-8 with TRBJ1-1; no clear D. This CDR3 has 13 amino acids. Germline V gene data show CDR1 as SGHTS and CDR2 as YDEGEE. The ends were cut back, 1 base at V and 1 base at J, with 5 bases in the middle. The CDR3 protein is CASSLNRNTEAFF. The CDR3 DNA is TGTGCCAGCAGCTTGAATCGGAACACTGAAGCTTTCTTT.

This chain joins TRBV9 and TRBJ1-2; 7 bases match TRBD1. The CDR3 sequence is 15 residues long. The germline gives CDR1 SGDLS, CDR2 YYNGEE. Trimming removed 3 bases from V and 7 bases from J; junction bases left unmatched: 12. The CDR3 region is CASSAQTGTTAGYTF. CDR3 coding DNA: TGTGCCAGCAGCGCCCAGACAGGGACGACAGCTGGCTACACCTTC.

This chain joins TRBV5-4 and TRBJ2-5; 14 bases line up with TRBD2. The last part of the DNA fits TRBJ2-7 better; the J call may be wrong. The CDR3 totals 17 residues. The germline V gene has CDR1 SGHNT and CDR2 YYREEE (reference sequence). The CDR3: CASHPGLAGESSYEQYF. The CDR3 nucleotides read TGTGCCAGCCACCCGGGACTAGCGGGAGAGAGCTCCTACGAGCAGTACTTC.

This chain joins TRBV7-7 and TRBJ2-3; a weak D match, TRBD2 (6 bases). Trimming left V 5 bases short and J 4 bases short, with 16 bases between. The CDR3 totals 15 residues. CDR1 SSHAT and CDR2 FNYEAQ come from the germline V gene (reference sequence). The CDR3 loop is CASSRTTRTSDTQYF. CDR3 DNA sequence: TGTGCCAGCAGCCGTACGACTAGAACTTCAGATACGCAGTATTTT.

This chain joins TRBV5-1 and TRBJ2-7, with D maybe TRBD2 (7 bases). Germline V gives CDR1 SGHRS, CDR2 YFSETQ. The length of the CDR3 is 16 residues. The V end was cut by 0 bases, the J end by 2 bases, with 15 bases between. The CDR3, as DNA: TGCGCCAGCAGCTTGGCATTCGGGGGGCAACCCTACGAGCAGTACTTC. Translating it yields CASSLAFGGQPYEQYF.

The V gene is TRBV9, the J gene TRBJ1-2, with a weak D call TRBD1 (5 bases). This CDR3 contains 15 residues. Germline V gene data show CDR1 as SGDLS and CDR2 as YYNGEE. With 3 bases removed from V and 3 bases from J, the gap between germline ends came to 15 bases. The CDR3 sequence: CASSEPDQGDYGYTF. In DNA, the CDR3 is TGTGCCAGCAGCGAGCCGGACCAGGGTGACTATGGCTACACCTTC.

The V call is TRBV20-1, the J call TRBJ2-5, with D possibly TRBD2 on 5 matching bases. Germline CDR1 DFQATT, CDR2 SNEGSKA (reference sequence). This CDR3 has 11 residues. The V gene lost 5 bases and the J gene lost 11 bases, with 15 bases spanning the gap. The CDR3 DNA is TGCAGTGCTCGAACTAGTAGAGAGCAGTACTTC. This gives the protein CSARTSREQYF.

CDR3 region: CASSVWGDSYEQYF. For the CDR3, the DNA is TGTGCCAGCAGCGTATGGGGGGATTCCTACGAGCAGTACTTC. This sequence joins TRBV9 and TRBJ2-7; the D gene is possibly TRBD2 (6 bases). Trimming cost V 1 base and J 1 base, with 9 bases left between them. This CDR3 spans 14 amino acids. The germline gives CDR1 SGDLS, CDR2 YYNGEE.

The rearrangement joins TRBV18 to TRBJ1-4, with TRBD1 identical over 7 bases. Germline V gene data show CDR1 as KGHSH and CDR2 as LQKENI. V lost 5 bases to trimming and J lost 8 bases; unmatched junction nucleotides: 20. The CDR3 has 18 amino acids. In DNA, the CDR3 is TGTGCCAGCTCAGCACGACAGGGCGGTCGGTTGAAGATCGAAAAACTGTTTTTT. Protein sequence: CASSARQGGRLKIEKLFF.

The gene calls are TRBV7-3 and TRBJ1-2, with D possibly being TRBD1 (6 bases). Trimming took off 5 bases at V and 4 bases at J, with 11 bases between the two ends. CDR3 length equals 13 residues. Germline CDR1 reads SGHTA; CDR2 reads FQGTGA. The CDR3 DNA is TGTGCCAGCAGCCGGGACAAAGGCTATGGCTACACCTTC. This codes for CASSRDKGYGYTF.

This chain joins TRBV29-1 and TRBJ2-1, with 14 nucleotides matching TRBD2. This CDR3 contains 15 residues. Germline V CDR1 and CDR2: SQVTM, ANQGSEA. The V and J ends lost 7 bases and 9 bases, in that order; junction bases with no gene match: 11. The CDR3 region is CSAGTSGSRRREQFF. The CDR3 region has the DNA TGCAGCGCCGGGACTAGCGGGAGTCGCCGGCGTGAGCAGTTCTTC.

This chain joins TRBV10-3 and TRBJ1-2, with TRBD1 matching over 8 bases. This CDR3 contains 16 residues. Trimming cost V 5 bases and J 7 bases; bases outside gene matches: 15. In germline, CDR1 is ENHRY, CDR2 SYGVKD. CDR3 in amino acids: CAISPSPWTGPVGYTF. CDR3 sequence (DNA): TGTGCCATCAGTCCATCCCCCTGGACAGGGCCCGTTGGCTACACCTTC.

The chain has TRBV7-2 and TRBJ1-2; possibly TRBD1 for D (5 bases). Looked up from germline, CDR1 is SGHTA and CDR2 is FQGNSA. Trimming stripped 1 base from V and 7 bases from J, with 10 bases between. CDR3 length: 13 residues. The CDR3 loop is CASSLDRTPGYTF. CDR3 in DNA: TGTGCCAGCAGCTTAGACCGGACACCTGGCTACACCTTC.

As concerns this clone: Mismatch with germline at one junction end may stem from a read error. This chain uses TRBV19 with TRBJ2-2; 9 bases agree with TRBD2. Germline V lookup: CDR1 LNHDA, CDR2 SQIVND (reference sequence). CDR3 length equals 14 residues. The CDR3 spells CASRIAGEGGELFF. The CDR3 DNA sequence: TGTGCCAGTAGAATAGCGGGAGAAGGCGGGGAGCTGTTTTTT.

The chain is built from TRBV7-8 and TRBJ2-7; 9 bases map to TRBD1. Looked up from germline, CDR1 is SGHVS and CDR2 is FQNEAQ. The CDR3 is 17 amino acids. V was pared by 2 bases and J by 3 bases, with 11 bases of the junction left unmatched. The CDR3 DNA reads TGTGCCAGCAGCTTAAGACAGGGGGAAGAGATAGGCTACGAGCAGTACTTC. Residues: CASSLRQGEEIGYEQYF.

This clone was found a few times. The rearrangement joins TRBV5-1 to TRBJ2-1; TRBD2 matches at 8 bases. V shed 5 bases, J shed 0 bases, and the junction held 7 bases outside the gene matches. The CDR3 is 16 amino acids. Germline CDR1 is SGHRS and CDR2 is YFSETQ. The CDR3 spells CASSFPGGGSYNEQFF. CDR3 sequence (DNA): TGCGCCAGCAGTTTTCCGGGGGGGGGCTCCTACAATGAGCAGTTCTTC.

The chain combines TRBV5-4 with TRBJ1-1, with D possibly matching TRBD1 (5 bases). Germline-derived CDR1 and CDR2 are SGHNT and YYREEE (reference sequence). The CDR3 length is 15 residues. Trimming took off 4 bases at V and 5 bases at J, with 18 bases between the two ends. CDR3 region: CASSPRALGGTEAFF. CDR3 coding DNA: TGTGCCAGCAGCCCCCGGGCCCTCGGGGGGACTGAAGCTTTCTTT.

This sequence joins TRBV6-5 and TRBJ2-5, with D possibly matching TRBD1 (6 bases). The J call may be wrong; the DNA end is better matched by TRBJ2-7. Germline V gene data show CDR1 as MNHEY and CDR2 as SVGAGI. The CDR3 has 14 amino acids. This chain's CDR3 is CASSYSYRDYEQYF. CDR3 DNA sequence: TGTGCCAGCAGTTACTCATACAGGGACTACGAGCAGTACTTC.

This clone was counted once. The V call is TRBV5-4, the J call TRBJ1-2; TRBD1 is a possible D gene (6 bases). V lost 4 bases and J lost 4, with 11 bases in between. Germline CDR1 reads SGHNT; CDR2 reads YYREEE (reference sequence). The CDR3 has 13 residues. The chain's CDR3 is CASSPTGTYGYTF. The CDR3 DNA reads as TGTGCCAGCAGCCCAACAGGGACCTATGGCTACACCTTC.

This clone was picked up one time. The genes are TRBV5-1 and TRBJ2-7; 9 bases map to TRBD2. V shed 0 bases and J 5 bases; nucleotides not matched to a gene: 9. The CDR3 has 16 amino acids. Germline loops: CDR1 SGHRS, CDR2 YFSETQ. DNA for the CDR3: TGCGCCAGCAGCTTGGAGGCGGGAGGGCCCTTGGACGAGCAGTACTTC. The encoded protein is CASSLEAGGPLDEQYF.

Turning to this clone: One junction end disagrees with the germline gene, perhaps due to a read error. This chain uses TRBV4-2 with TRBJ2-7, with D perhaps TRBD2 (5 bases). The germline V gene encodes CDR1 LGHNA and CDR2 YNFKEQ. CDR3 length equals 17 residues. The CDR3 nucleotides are TGTGCCAGCAGCCAAGATGTGGCGAAGCGGTCCTCCTACGAGCAGTCCTTC. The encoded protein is CASSQDVAKRSSYEQSF.

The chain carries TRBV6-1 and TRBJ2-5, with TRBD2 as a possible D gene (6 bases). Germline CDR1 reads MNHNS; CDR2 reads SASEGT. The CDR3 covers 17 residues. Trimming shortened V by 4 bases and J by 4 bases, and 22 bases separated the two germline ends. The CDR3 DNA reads TGTGCCAGCAGTGCCGTCCGCGGCGGGACCCCGCGAGAGACCCAGTACTTC. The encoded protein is CASSAVRGGTPRETQYF.

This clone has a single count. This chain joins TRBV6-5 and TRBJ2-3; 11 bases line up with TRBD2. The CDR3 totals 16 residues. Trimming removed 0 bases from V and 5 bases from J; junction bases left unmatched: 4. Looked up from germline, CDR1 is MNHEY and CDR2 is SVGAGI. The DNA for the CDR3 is TGTGCCAGCAGTTACTCTAGCGGGAGGGCCGGAGATACGCAGTATTTT. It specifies CASSYSSGRAGDTQYF.

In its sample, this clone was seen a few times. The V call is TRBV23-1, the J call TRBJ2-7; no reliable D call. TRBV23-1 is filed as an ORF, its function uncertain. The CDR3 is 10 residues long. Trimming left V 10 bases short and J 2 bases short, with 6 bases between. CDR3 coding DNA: TGCGCCACCCGGGCCTACGAGCAGTACTTC. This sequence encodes CATRAYEQYF.

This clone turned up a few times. CDR3 DNA: TGCAGTGCTGACTTCTATTACGAGCAGTACTTC. Encoded protein: CSADFYYEQYF. The chain recombines TRBV20-1 with TRBJ2-7; D gene unclear. Deletions cut 5 bases from V and 4 bases from J, with 9 bases between. CDR1 and CDR2 (germline): DFQATT, SNEGSKA (reference sequence). This CDR3 has 11 amino acids.

The CDR3 loop reads CASSFVAGWTGGGTEAFF. CDR3 bases: TGTGCCAGCAGCTTTGTAGCGGGGTGGACAGGGGGAGGAACTGAAGCTTTCTTT. The chain carries TRBV5-4 and TRBJ1-1; 10 bases align to TRBD1. V dropped 2 bases and J dropped 5; count of bases not matched to a gene: 15. The germline CDR1 and CDR2 sequences are SGHNT and YYREEE (reference sequence). The CDR3 is made up of 18 amino acids.

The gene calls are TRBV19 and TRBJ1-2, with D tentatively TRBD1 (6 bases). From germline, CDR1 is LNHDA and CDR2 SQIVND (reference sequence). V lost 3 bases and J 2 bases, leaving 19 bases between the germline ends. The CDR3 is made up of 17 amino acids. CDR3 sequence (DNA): TGTGCCAGTAGTATCGTCGGCAGGGGTCTATCGAACTATGGCTACACCTTC. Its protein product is CASSIVGRGLSNYGYTF.

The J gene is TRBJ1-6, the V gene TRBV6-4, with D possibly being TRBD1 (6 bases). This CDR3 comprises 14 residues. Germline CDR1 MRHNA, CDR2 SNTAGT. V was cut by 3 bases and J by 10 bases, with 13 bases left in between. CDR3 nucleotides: TGTGCCAGCAGTGAAACAGGGCCAGGATCACCCCTCCACTTT. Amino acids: CASSETGPGSPLHF.